This is a list of T cell receptor beta chains from one sample in a study of control samples from healthy donors and cancer patients. Method: immunoSEQ multiplex PCR; TCRdb's copy keeps in-frame clones and lacks some. The sample shows around 140,000 clones, around 94% of them seen only once. Sequenced input: blood. Receptors originate from a man aged 35-49 years in good health. Each CDR3 is given with its conserved first and last residue. D genes are given only for firm matches. A clone size is listed for some rows: how often the clone was seen (once, few, many), or a class if it is expanded.

>TRBJ1-6|TRBV9|.|11|.
CASTYNSPLHF
TGTGCCAGCACCTATAATTCACCCCTCCACTTT
>TRBJ2-2|TRBV7-3|.|16|.
CASSLKQNANTGELFF
TGTGCCAGCAGCTTAAAGCAGAACGCGAACACCGGGGAGCTGTTTTTT
>TRBJ2-3|TRBV5-6|.|11|TRBD1
CASSRGLTQYF
TGTGCCAGCAGTAGGGGGCTTACGCAGTATTTT
>TRBJ2-7|TRBV21-1|.|15|.
CASSKPNRSSYEQYF
TGTGCCAGCAGCAAACCGAACAGGAGCTCCTACGAGCAGTACTTC
>TRBJ1-3|TRBV30|.|12|.
CAWSSGTNTIYF
TGTGCCTGGAGTTCAGGCACGAACACCATATATTTT
>TRBJ2-1|TRBV19|.|15|TRBD2
CASMWGGSTYNEQFF
TGTGCCAGTATGTGGGGGGGTTCGACCTACAATGAGCAGTTCTTC
>TRBJ1-1|TRBV30|.|13|.
CAWSQDGDTEAFF
TGTGCCTGGAGTCAGGACGGTGACACTGAAGCTTTCTTT
>TRBJ1-4|TRBV6-6|once|13|.
CASSYKGWEKLFF
TGTGCCAGCAGTTACAAAGGTTGGGAAAAACTGTTTTTT
>TRBJ1-1|TRBV25-1|.|13|.
CATARGGGTEAFF
TGTGCCACTGCGAGGGGCGGGGGGACTGAAGCTTTCTTT
>TRBJ2-2|TRBV7-3|.|14|.
CASSVQGNTGELFF
TGTGCCAGCAGCGTTCAGGGTAACACCGGGGAGCTGTTTTTT
>TRBJ2-3|TRBV14|once|14|.
CASSLRPLADTQYF
TGTGCCAGCAGCCTCCGACCTCTGGCAGATACGCAGTATTTT
>TRBJ1-4|TRBV6-1|.|15|.
CASSERPAGQEKLFF
TGTGCCAGCAGTGAACGACCCGCCGGGCAGGAAAAACTGTTTTTT
>TRBJ1-5|TRBV9|.|14|.
CASSGEQSNQPQHF
TGTGCCAGCAGCGGGGAACAGAGCAATCAGCCCCAGCATTTT
>TRBJ1-1|TRBV4-3|.|12|.
CASSQGRRQAFF
TGCGCCAGCAGCCAAGGGCGGCGTCAGGCTTTCTTT
>TRBJ2-7|TRBV6-2/TRBV6-3|.|13|.
CASSPQLGYEQYF
TGTGCCAGCAGCCCGCAGCTAGGATACGAGCAGTACTTC
>TRBJ1-1|TRBV5-1|.|14|TRBD1
CASHVGQGFTEAFF
TGCGCCAGCCACGTGGGACAGGGGTTTACTGAAGCTTTCTTT
>TRBJ2-7|TRBV21-1|.|12|.
CASSKDRAEQYF
TGTGCCAGCAGCAAAGACAGGGCCGAGCAGTACTTC
>TRBJ1-1|TRBV7-2|.|15|.
CASSLPGRENTEAFF
TGTGCCAGCAGCCTCCCGGGACGAGAAAACACTGAAGCTTTCTTT
>TRBJ2-7|TRBV29-1|.|11|.
CSVGTSYEQYF
TGCAGCGTTGGCACCTCCTACGAGCAGTACTTC
>TRBJ2-7|TRBV10-2|.|14|.
CASSESTGIYEQYF
TGCGCCAGCAGTGAGAGCACAGGGATCTACGAGCAGTACTTC
>TRBJ2-5|TRBV7-8|.|20|TRBD2
CASSYLSPGLAGVTQETQYF
TGTGCCAGCAGCTACTTAAGCCCTGGACTAGCGGGGGTGACACAAGAGACCCAGTACTTC
>TRBJ2-5|TRBV5-1|.|18|TRBD2
CASSFPGTSGSSQETQYF
TGCGCCAGCAGCTTTCCCGGGACTAGCGGGAGTTCCCAAGAGACCCAGTACTTC
>TRBJ2-7|TRBV18|.|19|TRBD2
CASSPPGLAGGSSSYEQYF
TGTGCCAGCTCACCTCCGGGACTAGCGGGAGGGTCGAGCTCCTACGAGCAGTACTTC
>TRBJ1-2|TRBV6-5|.|15|.
CASSYSPGANYGYTF
TGTGCCAGCAGTTACTCACCAGGAGCTAACTATGGCTACACCTTC
>TRBJ2-5|TRBV2|.|12|.
CASSPSSGTQYF
TGTGCCAGCAGCCCTAGCTCGGGGACCCAGTACTTC